The present TCR beta chain was sequenced within a study of blood T cell repertoires in COVID-19. Study as a whole: Material from acute and convalescent COVID-19 was sourced from the United States, Italy and Spain.

This CDR3 spans 14 amino acids. The ends were cut back, 5 bases at V and 10 bases at J, with 17 bases in the middle. Per the germline V gene, CDR1 is LNHNV and CDR2 is YYDKDF (reference sequence). TCRdb's table, derived via immunoSEQ multiplex PCR, lists solely in-frame clones and lacks some. This sample yields hundreds of thousands of clones, of which approximately 92% are seen a single time; 1% to 1.3% belongs to the top ten. The study recruited people aged roughly 18 to 95 years across around 24 US areas. Sequencing was done on a sample of PBMCs or T cells enriched from blood (not recorded which). This chain links TRBV15 with TRBJ1-4, with TRBD1 as a possible D gene (6 bases). This TCR derives from a man aged 25-40 years who had recovered from COVID-19. The CDR3 reads CATSRFQGTGKLFF. CDR3 in DNA: TGTGCCACCAGCCGATTCCAGGGGACGGGAAAACTGTTTTTT.